The sequence of this T cell receptor beta chain was determined in a study of blood T cell repertoires in COVID-19. Study-wide background: Acute and convalescent COVID-19 samples came from the United States, Italy and Spain. In each case, the material was cDNA or gDNA derived from T cells, B-cell-depleted T cells, or PBMCs.

In germline, CDR1 is LNHDA, CDR2 SQIVND (reference sequence). The V segment lost 3 bases and the J segment 5 bases; nucleotides outside the gene matches: 9. There are 16 residues in the CDR3. Per the authors' pipeline: Amplifying reference gene primers gave estimates of nucleated cell counts. TCRdb's copy holds only in-frame clones and misses some; the assay was immunoSEQ multiplex PCR. The DNA gave D and trimming, while V, J and clone size come from that table. The sample lists approximately 190,000 clones, around 84% occurring once. This receptor was identified in a human donor in a cohort sampled during active COVID-19. Sequenced material: peripheral blood. The V and J genes are TRBV19 and TRBJ2-5; 10 positions match TRBD1. The CDR3 DNA follows: TGTGCCAGTAGTATCGTTCCGGGACAGGGGACGGAGACCCAGTACTTC. Amino acid sequence: CASSIVPGQGTETQYF.